The next 25 T cell receptor beta chains were all read from a single sample in a study of neoadjuvant nivolumab and ipilimumab in lung cancer. The method was immunoSEQ multiplex PCR; TCRdb's version includes in-frame clones alone and lacks a portion of them. Of thousands of clones listed, around 79% are singletons. The specimen was adjacent normal lung tissue, collected after neoadjuvant nivolumab, alone or with ipilimumab, at or shortly before surgery. The receptors come from an adult with non-small cell lung cancer.

The chain carries TRBV9 and TRBJ2-4; D not certain. Deletions cut 0 bases from V and 1 base from J, with 8 bases between. Germline-derived CDR1 and CDR2 are SGDLS and YYNGEE. This CDR3 is 15 amino acids long. The CDR3 DNA follows: TGTGCCAGCAGCGTAGGGTACAGTGCCAAAAACATTCAGTACTTC. Residues: CASSVGYSAKNIQYF.

The V call is TRBV18, the J call TRBJ1-6; 7 bases are shared with TRBD1. Losses at the gene ends were 0 bases for V and 6 bases for J; bases not matched to a gene: 2. CDR1 is KGHSH and CDR2 is LQKENI in the germline V gene. There are 15 residues in the CDR3. CDR3 nucleotide sequence: TGTGCCAGCTCACCACCTCAGGGGGGTAATTCACCCCTCCACTTT. It yields the protein CASSPPQGGNSPLHF.

The chain uses TRBV7-2 and TRBJ1-2, with 7 bases identical to TRBD1. The CDR3 spans 13 residues. Germline V CDR1 and CDR2: SGHTA, FQGNSA. V lost 5 bases, J lost 8 bases, and 8 bases stayed unmatched. CDR3 in amino acids: CASSLQGGRGYTF. CDR3 nucleotides: TGTGCCAGCAGCCTCCAGGGGGGCCGGGGCTACACCTTC.

V and J are TRBV2 and TRBJ2-7; a possible D gene is TRBD1 (6 bases). This CDR3 is 12 amino acids long. Germline CDR1 reads SNHLY; CDR2 reads FYNNEI. The V end was cut by 10 bases, the J end by 0 bases, with 10 bases between. CDR3 in DNA: TGTGCCATTGAGGACAGCTCCTACGAGCAGTACTTC. It codes for CAIEDSSYEQYF.

This clone was found once. V gene TRBV4-3 combines with J gene TRBJ1-6; D perhaps matches TRBD1 (6 bases). Germline CDR1 is LGHNA and CDR2 is YSLEER. Trimming removed 2 bases at V and 9 bases at J, with 17 bases between. The length of the CDR3 is 16 residues. CDR3 residues: CASSQKDRNFGSPLHF. The CDR3 DNA sequence: TGCGCCAGCAGCCAAAAAGACAGGAATTTTGGTTCACCCCTCCACTTT.

This clone appeared a single time. This sequence joins TRBV6-5 and TRBJ1-1; 10 bases are a match to TRBD1. J was trimmed by 5 bases and V by 5 bases; bases with no gene match: 8. The CDR3 length is 15 residues. Germline CDR1 is MNHEY and CDR2 is SVGAGI. The CDR3 sequence: CASSQPTGGRTEAFF. CDR3 coding DNA: TGTGCCAGCAGTCAGCCGACAGGGGGCCGGACTGAAGCTTTCTTT.

The chain carries TRBV19 and TRBJ2-7, with TRBD1 matching over 10 bases. The V and J ends lost 4 bases and 2 bases, in that order; junction bases with no gene match: 8. Germline values: CDR1 LNHDA, CDR2 SQIVND (reference sequence). This CDR3 comprises 16 residues. CDR3 nucleotides: TGTGCCAGTAGTACCCGTGGGACAGGGGCTGCCTACGAGCAGTACTTC. This encodes CASSTRGTGAAYEQYF.

The chain's CDR3 is CATSAPSTEAGDTQYF. CDR3 in DNA: TGTGCCACCAGCGCCCCGTCGACGGAGGCGGGAGATACGCAGTATTTT. The chain combines TRBV15 with TRBJ2-3; D possibly corresponds to TRBD2 (5 bases). Per the germline V gene, CDR1 is LNHNV and CDR2 is YYDKDF (reference sequence). V gave up 5 bases and J gave up 5 bases, with 20 bases separating them. The CDR3 sequence is 16 residues long. The full variable domain, completed using reference TRBV15 and TRBJ2-3, is DAMVIQNPRYQVTQFGKPVTLSCSQTLNHNVMYWYQQKSSQAPKLLFHYYDKDFNNEADTPDNFQSRRPNTSFCFLDIRSPGLGDTAMYLCATSAPSTEAGDTQYFGPGTRLTVL.

V usage is TRBV15 and J usage is TRBJ2-7, with TRBD1 matching over 7 bases. The CDR3 is 15 amino acids. Trimming cost V 6 bases and J 1 base; bases outside gene matches: 9. Looked up from germline, CDR1 is LNHNV and CDR2 is YYDKDF (reference sequence). Here the CDR3 reads CATSNRDSRSYEQYF. The CDR3 DNA reads as TGTGCCACCAGTAACCGGGACAGCCGTTCCTACGAGCAGTACTTC.

The gene calls are TRBV6-1 and TRBJ2-3; possibly TRBD1 for D (7 bases). CDR3 size: 15 residues. CDR1 is MNHNS and CDR2 is SASEGT in the germline V gene. Trimming removed 6 bases from V and 3 bases from J, with 16 bases in between. Here the CDR3 reads CASRARGVGTDTQYF. The DNA for the CDR3 is TGTGCCAGCAGGGCCAGGGGGGTAGGGACAGATACGCAGTATTTT.

This sequence joins TRBV30 and TRBJ2-5; D not certain. The germline CDR1 and CDR2 sequences are GTSNPN and SVGIG (reference sequence). V was clipped by 2 bases and J by 2 bases, with 6 bases between them. The CDR3 extends over 12 amino acids. In DNA, the CDR3 is TGTGCCTGGAGTTGGATGCAAGAGACCCAGTACTTC. It specifies CAWSWMQETQYF.

The V gene is TRBV11-2, the J gene TRBJ2-1; 9 nucleotides line up with TRBD2. With V trimmed by 6 bases and J by 4 bases, 4 bases remained unmatched. Germline CDR1 reads SGHAT; CDR2 reads FQNNGV. The CDR3 totals 14 residues. CDR3 loop: CASRTSGGYNEQFF. CDR3 DNA sequence: TGTGCCAGCAGGACTAGCGGCGGGTACAATGAGCAGTTCTTC.

This clone appeared a single time. The chain is built from TRBV4-2 and TRBJ1-4; the D is unclear. The CDR3 is made up of 15 amino acids. Germline V gene lookup returns CDR1 LGHNA and CDR2 YNFKEQ. V was cut by 0 bases and J by 4 bases, with 9 bases left in between. CDR3 residues: CASSQEGRINEKLFF. The CDR3 nucleotides are TGTGCCAGCAGCCAAGAGGGCAGGATTAATGAAAAACTGTTTTTT.

The rearrangement uses TRBV19 and TRBJ1-2; 7 bases line up with TRBD1. The junction had 6 bases not matched to a gene; V was cut back by 5 bases and J by 3 bases. Per the germline V gene, CDR1 is LNHDA and CDR2 is SQIVND (reference sequence). CDR3 length: 14 residues. In DNA form, the CDR3 reads TGTGCCAGTAGTCTACAGGGGTCGGACTATGGCTACACCTTC. Protein sequence: CASSLQGSDYGYTF.

V is TRBV7-9 and J is TRBJ1-4; 9 bases agree with TRBD1. In germline, CDR1 is SEHNR, CDR2 FQNEAQ (reference sequence). The V gene end was trimmed by 4 bases and the J gene end by 6 bases; junction bases not matched to a gene: 6. This CDR3 has 15 amino acids. CDR3: CASSSSTGGDEKLFF. The CDR3 DNA follows: TGTGCCAGCAGCTCCTCTACAGGGGGCGATGAAAAACTGTTTTTT.

J is TRBJ1-5 and V is TRBV4-3; 9 bases agree with TRBD1. The V gene end was trimmed by 4 bases and the J gene end by 2 bases; junction bases not matched to a gene: 9. CDR3 length: 17 residues. The germline CDR1 and CDR2 sequences are LGHNA and YSLEER. CDR3 nucleotides: TGCGCCAGCAGCCCAGGGACAGGGAACTATGGCAATCAGCCCCAGCATTTT. This encodes CASSPGTGNYGNQPQHF.

The chain joins TRBV27 to TRBJ2-5; no clear D gene. The CDR3 runs to 11 residues. Trimming shortened V by 7 bases and J by 5 bases, and 8 bases separated the two germline ends. Germline V CDR1 and CDR2: MNHEY, SMNVEV (reference sequence). The CDR3 sequence is CASIGRETQYF. CDR3 bases: TGTGCCAGCATAGGGCGTGAGACCCAGTACTTC.

The gene calls are TRBV7-9 and TRBJ1-5; D uncertain. V was shortened by 1 base and J by 0 bases, with 7 bases between the two germline ends. The CDR3 extends over 15 amino acids. The germline V gene has CDR1 SEHNR and CDR2 FQNEAQ (reference sequence). DNA of the CDR3: TGTGCCAGCAGCTTAGAGGGTTATAGCAATCAGCCCCAGCATTTT. Protein product: CASSLEGYSNQPQHF.

The V call is TRBV6-5, the J call TRBJ1-2; D not certain. The germline gives CDR1 MNHEY, CDR2 SVGAGI. V was trimmed by 3 bases and J by 7 bases, leaving 21 bases between them. The CDR3 sequence is 16 residues long. The CDR3 nucleotides are TGTGCCAGCAGTTATTCCAGGCCCCTTCGTGGAGGTGGCTACACCTTC. Its translation: CASSYSRPLRGGGYTF.

The chain recombines TRBV30 with TRBJ1-2; D ambiguous. This CDR3 spans 16 amino acids. V lost 1 base, J lost 2 bases, and 17 bases lay in between. Looked up from germline, CDR1 is GTSNPN and CDR2 is SVGIG (reference sequence). CDR3 sequence (DNA): TGTGCCTGGAGTGAAGCGGGAGGACTACAAAACTATGGCTACACCTTC. This sequence encodes CAWSEAGGLQNYGYTF.

The chain couples TRBV6-6 to TRBJ1-5; D is possibly TRBD1 (5 bases). The germline V gene has CDR1 MNHNY and CDR2 SVGAGI (reference sequence). This CDR3 has 13 residues. The V end lost 8 bases, the J end lost 6 bases, and 14 bases lay between the germline ends. This CDR3 is CASETGVGQPQHF. CDR3 nucleotides: TGTGCCAGCGAGACGGGGGTAGGTCAGCCCCAGCATTTT.

This sequence joins TRBV7-2 and TRBJ2-1; 8 bases are a match to TRBD1. V lost 5 bases, J lost 9 bases, and 6 bases stayed unmatched. The CDR3 has 13 amino acids. From germline, CDR1 is SGHTA and CDR2 FQGNSA. CDR3 DNA sequence: TGTGCCAGCAGCCAACAGGGGGGAAGTGAGCAGTTCTTC. Its protein product is CASSQQGGSEQFF.

V is TRBV2 and J is TRBJ2-7; possibly TRBD2 for D (7 bases). CDR3 length: 13 amino acids. Germline loops: CDR1 SNHLY, CDR2 FYNNEI. V lost 7 bases and J lost 2, with 12 bases in between. CDR3 in DNA: TGTGCCAGCAAGCGGGACACGGCCTACGAGCAGTACTTC. Encoded protein: CASKRDTAYEQYF.

The V gene is TRBV6-6, the J gene TRBJ1-2; the D gene is possibly TRBD1 (5 bases). Between the trimmed V and J ends, which lost 0 bases and 2 bases, there was a span of 7 bases. Germline CDR1 MNHNY, CDR2 SVGAGI (reference sequence). This CDR3 contains 14 residues. The DNA of the CDR3 is TGTGCCAGCAGTTACTCGAGGACAAACTATGGCTACACCTTC. This encodes CASSYSRTNYGYTF.

This clone is termed medium-sized. This chain joins TRBV6-5 and TRBJ2-7; D is undetermined. The CDR3 has 14 amino acids. V gave up 0 bases and J gave up 0 bases, with 6 bases separating them. Germline CDR1 is MNHEY and CDR2 is SVGAGI. The CDR3 region is CASSYSRSSYEQYF. CDR3 DNA sequence: TGTGCCAGCAGTTACTCGAGGAGCTCCTACGAGCAGTACTTC.